What follows are 13 T cell receptor beta chains derived from one specimen sequenced in a study of shared clonotypes between healthy human individuals. The table came from immunoSEQ multiplex PCR; TCRdb's copy has only in-frame clones and leaves some out. Altogether roughly 1,000,000 clones are present, around 78% being singletons, with the ten largest covering approximately 0.5%. Material for sequencing was memory CD4+ T cells from PBMCs. Subset defined: CD45RA-negative fraction. Every receptor here comes from a man younger than 30 in good health. Some clones in this sample may be carry-over from other donors' samples.

The J gene is TRBJ2-5, the V gene TRBV29-1; the match to TRBD1 covers 11 bases. This CDR3 region has 17 residues. Germline CDR1 is SQVTM and CDR2 is ANQGSEA. The V and J ends lost 6 bases and 5 bases, in that order; junction bases with no gene match: 17. CDR3 loop: CSVQRTGGYRSLETQYF. The CDR3 nucleotides are TGCAGCGTCCAGAGGACAGGGGGCTACCGTTCCCTGGAGACCCAGTACTTC.

This chain joins TRBV5-1 and TRBJ2-7, with 11 bases matching TRBD1. This CDR3 has 15 amino acids. J was trimmed by 2 bases and V by 4 bases; bases with no gene match: 5. Germline CDR1 SGHRS, CDR2 YFSETQ. In nucleotides, the CDR3 is TGCGCCAGCAGCAGGGGACAGGGGGTCCCCTACGAGCAGTACTTC. This sequence encodes CASSRGQGVPYEQYF.

Note on this clone: The same CDR3 can be traced to other DNA sequences in this sample. The rearrangement joins TRBV28 to TRBJ2-3; maybe TRBD2 (6 bases). Germline values: CDR1 MDHEN, CDR2 SYDVKM. The CDR3 length is 14 residues. V was pared by 6 bases and J by 0 bases, with 10 bases between. CDR3 protein: CASSTGTSTDTQYF. In DNA form, the CDR3 reads TGTGCCAGCAGCACCGGGACTAGCACAGATACGCAGTATTTT.

The chain combines TRBV11-2 with TRBJ2-3; a possible D gene is TRBD2 (5 bases). The CDR3 totals 15 residues. CDR1 and CDR2 from the germline V gene are SGHAT and FQNNGV. V was pared by 8 bases and J by 1 base, with 16 bases between. CDR3 in amino acids: CASRSVSWGTDTQYF. CDR3 sequence (DNA): TGTGCCAGCCGTAGCGTTTCATGGGGCACAGATACGCAGTATTTT. Variable domain in full (rest from reference TRBV11-2 and TRBJ2-3): EAGVAQSPRYKIIEKRQSVAFWCNPISGHATLYWYQQILGQGPKLLIQFQNNGVVDDSQLPKDRFSAERLKGVDSTLKIQPAKLEDSAVYLCASRSVSWGTDTQYFGPGTRLTVL.

CDR3 nucleotides: TGTGCCAGCAGGACCTTGAGGCGGGACGGTTCCTACAATGAGCAGTTCTTC. Amino acid sequence: CASRTLRRDGSYNEQFF. V usage is TRBV11-2 and J usage is TRBJ2-1; D is possibly TRBD2 (6 bases). The germline CDR1 and CDR2 sequences are SGHAT and FQNNGV. Trimming left V 6 bases short and J 1 base short, with 19 bases between. The CDR3 runs 17 residues.

V usage is TRBV6-1 and J usage is TRBJ1-5; D is unresolved. The V gene lost 0 bases and the J gene lost 1 base, with 7 bases spanning the gap. The length of the CDR3 is 15 residues. The germline gives CDR1 MNHNS, CDR2 SASEGT. CDR3 sequence reads: CASSEAARSNQPQHF. In DNA, the CDR3 is TGTGCCAGCAGTGAAGCCGCCCGGAGCAATCAGCCCCAGCATTTT.

V gene TRBV5-1 combines with J gene TRBJ2-6, with 9 bases fitting TRBD2. The V gene end was trimmed by 5 bases and the J gene end by 0 bases; junction bases not matched to a gene: 6. Germline CDR1 SGHRS, CDR2 YFSETQ. CDR3 length: 17 residues. CDR3 sequence: CASSILAGSSGANVLTF. The CDR3 coding sequence is TGCGCCAGCAGTATCCTAGCGGGAAGCTCTGGGGCCAACGTCCTGACTTTC.

The chain recombines TRBV4-1 with TRBJ1-2; unclear D gene. The CDR3 is 14 residues long. V lost 3 bases and J lost 1, with 9 bases in between. The germline gives CDR1 MGHRA, CDR2 YSYEKL. The CDR3 sequence: CASSQTNVNYGYTF. For the CDR3, the DNA is TGCGCCAGCAGCCAGACCAACGTTAACTATGGCTACACCTTC.

Worth noting for this clone: This likely traces to a read error, being one base from a far larger clone. The J gene is TRBJ1-5, the V gene TRBV7-9; 7 bases are shared with TRBD1. This CDR3 is 13 amino acids long. Looked up from germline, CDR1 is SEHNR and CDR2 is FQNEAQ (reference sequence). This CDR3 reads CVVQGMNNQPQHF. CDR3 nucleotide sequence: TGTGTCGTACAGGGGATGAACAATCAGCCCCAGCATTTT.

V gene TRBV6-5 combines with J gene TRBJ1-3; 7 bases agree with TRBD1. V lost 8 bases to trimming and J lost 0 bases; unmatched junction nucleotides: 4. The CDR3 runs 14 residues. Per the germline V gene, CDR1 is MNHEY and CDR2 is SVGAGI. The DNA of the CDR3 is TGTGCCAGCGGCAGGGGGATCTCTGGAAACACCATATATTTT. Translated, it gives CASGRGISGNTIYF.

This rearrangement joins TRBV19 to TRBJ2-1, with D unresolved. Germline CDR1 is LNHDA and CDR2 is SQIVND (reference sequence). Trimming took 8 bases from V and 0 from J, leaving 2 bases between them. The CDR3 loop spans 11 amino acids. The CDR3 DNA reads as TGTGCCAGTCGCTCCTACAATGAGCAGTTCTTC. It specifies CASRSYNEQFF. Full variable domain (outside the CDR3, taken from reference TRBV19 and TRBJ2-1): DGGITQSPKYLFRKEGQNVTLSCEQNLNHDAMYWYRQDPGQGLRLIYYSQIVNDFQKGDIAEGYSVSREKKESFPLTVTSAQKNPTAFYLCASRSYNEQFFGPGTRLTVL.

This chain joins TRBV5-1 and TRBJ1-2, with a weak D call TRBD1 (5 bases). The V end lost 4 bases, the J end lost 3 bases, and 10 bases lay between the germline ends. This CDR3 comprises 13 residues. Looked up from germline, CDR1 is SGHRS and CDR2 is YFSETQ. The CDR3 nucleotides read TGCGCCAGCAGCAGCGGGACGCACTATGGCTACACCTTC. Encoded protein: CASSSGTHYGYTF.

J is TRBJ1-2 and V is TRBV11-1; 11 nucleotides line up with TRBD1. V was pared by 4 bases and J by 9 bases, with 7 bases of the junction left unmatched. The length of the CDR3 is 14 residues. Germline V gene sequence: CDR1 SGHAT, CDR2 FQDESV (reference sequence). The CDR3 loop is CASSSRTGGDSYTF. DNA of the CDR3: TGTGCCAGCAGCTCCCGGACAGGGGGCGATAGCTACACCTTC. The full variable domain, its missing parts supplied by reference TRBV11-1 and TRBJ1-2, is EAEVAQSPRYKITEKSQAVAFWCDPISGHATLYWYRQILGQGPELLVQFQDESVVDDSQLPKDRFSAERLKGVDSTLKIQPAELGDSAMYLCASSSRTGGDSYTFGSGTRLTVV.